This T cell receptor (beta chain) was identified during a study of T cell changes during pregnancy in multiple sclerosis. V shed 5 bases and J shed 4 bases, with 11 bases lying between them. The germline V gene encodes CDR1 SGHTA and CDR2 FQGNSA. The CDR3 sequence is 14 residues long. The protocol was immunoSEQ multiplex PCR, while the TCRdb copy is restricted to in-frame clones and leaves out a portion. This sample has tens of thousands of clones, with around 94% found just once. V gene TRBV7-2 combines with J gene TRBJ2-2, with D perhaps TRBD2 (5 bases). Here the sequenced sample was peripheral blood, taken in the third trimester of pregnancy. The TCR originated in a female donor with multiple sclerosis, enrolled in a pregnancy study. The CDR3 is CASSLQAVTGELFF. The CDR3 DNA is TGTGCCAGCAGCCTCCAAGCGGTCACCGGGGAGCTGTTTTTT.